This T cell receptor beta chain was captured in a study of blood T cells in healthy people across ages. Regarding the study as a whole: The recorded TCR beta diversity per million T cells decreased in a roughly linear manner with age. Among long-lived donors, naive CD4+ cells were more numerous and diversity higher than in aged donors.

It was with a sample-barcoded 5' primer and a J-beta primer mix that a second PCR of about 7 to 12 cycles was run. A template-switch adaptor containing 12 random nucleotides labeled each cDNA molecule. MiXCR, run by TCRdb on the 5' RACE reads, gives a single entry per CDR3 protein. Of almost 1 million distinct CDR3 sequences listed, 45% to 60% were seen once; the top ten hold about a fifth. CDR3 size: 14 residues. With 0 bases removed from V and 5 bases from J, the gap between germline ends came to 11 bases. Germline CDR1 and CDR2: SGHTA and FQGTGA. This clonotype was found a few times. Its antigen is still unknown.

The origin of this receptor is a woman aged 55-69 years in good health. The sequenced material came from blood. V usage is TRBV7-3 and J usage is TRBJ2-7, with D perhaps matching TRBD2 (5 bases). The CDR3, as DNA: TGTGCCAGCAGCTTAACGGGAGAGGTAAACGAGCAGTACTTC. Its protein product is CASSLTGEVNEQYF.